This T cell receptor beta chain was observed in a study of blood T cells in healthy people across ages. Findings of the study overall: Naive CD4+ cells and diversity were both higher in long-lived donors than in aged donors. PBMCs were not sorted, which prevented a conclusive comparison of naive versus antigen-experienced cells.

Germline V gene lookup returns CDR1 SNHLY and CDR2 FYNNEI. This CDR3 region has 16 residues. Trimming removed 11 bases at V and 0 bases at J, with 17 bases between. A sample-barcoded 5' primer and a J-beta primer mix were used in a second PCR of roughly 7 to 11 cycles. Every cDNA molecule carried a tag from a template-switch adaptor bearing 12 random nucleotides. A single record per CDR3 protein comes from TCRdb applying MiXCR to the 5' RACE reads. The sample records about 640,000 distinct CDR3 sequences, 58% being singletons. This clonotype was counted between two and nine times. Antigen specificity is unknown.

The TCR sequence derives from a man aged 55 to 70 in good health. Sequencing used blood. This chain joins TRBV2 and TRBJ1-6; D gene unclear. DNA of the CDR3: TGTGCCGTCCAAACGGGGTTGAGCTCCTATAATTCACCCCTCCACTTT. Translation: CAVQTGLSSYNSPLHF.